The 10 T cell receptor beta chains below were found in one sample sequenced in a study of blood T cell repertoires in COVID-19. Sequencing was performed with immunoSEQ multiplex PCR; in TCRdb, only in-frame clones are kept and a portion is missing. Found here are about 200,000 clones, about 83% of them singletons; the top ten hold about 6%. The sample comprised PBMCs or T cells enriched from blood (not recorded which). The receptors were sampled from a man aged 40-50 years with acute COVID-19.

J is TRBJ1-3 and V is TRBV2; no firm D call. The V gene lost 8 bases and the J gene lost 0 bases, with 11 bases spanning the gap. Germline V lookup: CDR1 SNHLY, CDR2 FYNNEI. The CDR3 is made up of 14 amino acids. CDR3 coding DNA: TGTGCCAGCCTCTCTCAACTCTCTGGAAACACCATATATTTT. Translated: CASLSQLSGNTIYF.

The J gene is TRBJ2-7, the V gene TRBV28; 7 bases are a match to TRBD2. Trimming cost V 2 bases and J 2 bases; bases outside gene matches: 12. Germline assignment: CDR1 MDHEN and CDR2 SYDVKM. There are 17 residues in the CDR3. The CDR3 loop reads CASSLSPLGSGPYEQYF. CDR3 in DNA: TGTGCCAGCAGTTTAAGCCCCCTGGGTAGCGGGCCCTACGAGCAGTACTTC.

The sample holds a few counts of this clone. The CDR3 spells CAWSQYNEQFF. The DNA for the CDR3 is TGTGCCTGGAGTCAGTACAATGAGCAGTTCTTC. The chain employs TRBV30 and TRBJ2-1; unclear D gene. The germline V and J ends were trimmed by 2 bases and 4 bases, with 3 bases remaining between them. The CDR3 is 11 residues long. Looked up from germline, CDR1 is GTSNPN and CDR2 is SVGIG (reference sequence).

The CDR3 DNA sequence: TGTGCCAGCAGCTTAAGGGGCCAAGCTTCGAACACTGAAGCTTTCTTT. Translating it yields CASSLRGQASNTEAFF. The chain joins TRBV7-8 to TRBJ1-1, with TRBD1 as a possible D gene (5 bases). Between the trimmed V and J ends, which lost 2 bases and 1 base, there was a span of 14 bases. Germline values: CDR1 SGHVS, CDR2 FQNEAQ. CDR3 length equals 16 residues.

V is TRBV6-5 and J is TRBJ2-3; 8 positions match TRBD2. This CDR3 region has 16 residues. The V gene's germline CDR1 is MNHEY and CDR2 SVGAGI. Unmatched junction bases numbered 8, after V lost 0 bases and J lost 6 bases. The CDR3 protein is CASSYSITGGGDTQYF. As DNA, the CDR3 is TGTGCCAGCAGTTACTCGATCACGGGAGGGGGGGATACGCAGTATTTT.

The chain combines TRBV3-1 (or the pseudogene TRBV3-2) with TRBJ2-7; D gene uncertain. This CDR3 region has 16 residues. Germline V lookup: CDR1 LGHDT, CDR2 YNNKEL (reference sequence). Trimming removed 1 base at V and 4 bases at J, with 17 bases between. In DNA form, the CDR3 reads TGTGCCAGCAGCCAAGTTCTTAGCCCCCAGCGTTACGAGCAGTACTTC. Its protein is CASSQVLSPQRYEQYF.

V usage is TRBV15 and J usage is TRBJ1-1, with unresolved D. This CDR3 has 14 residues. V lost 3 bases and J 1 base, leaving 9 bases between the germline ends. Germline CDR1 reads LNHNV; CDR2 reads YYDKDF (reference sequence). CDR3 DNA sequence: TGTGCCACCAGCAGTTTTACAACGAACACTGAAGCTTTCTTT. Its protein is CATSSFTTNTEAFF.

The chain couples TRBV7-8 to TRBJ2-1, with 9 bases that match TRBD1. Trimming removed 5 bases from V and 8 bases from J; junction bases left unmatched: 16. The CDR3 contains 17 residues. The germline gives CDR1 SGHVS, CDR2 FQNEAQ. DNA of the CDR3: TGTGCCAGCAGCCGAGACCCACAGGGGGCGTCGTTCTATGAGCAGTTCTTC. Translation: CASSRDPQGASFYEQFF.

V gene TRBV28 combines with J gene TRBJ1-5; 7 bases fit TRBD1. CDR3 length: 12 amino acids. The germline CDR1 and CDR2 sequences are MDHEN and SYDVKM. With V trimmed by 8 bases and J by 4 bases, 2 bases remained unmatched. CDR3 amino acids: CASGTVNQPQHF. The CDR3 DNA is TGTGCCAGCGGGACAGTAAATCAGCCCCAGCATTTT.

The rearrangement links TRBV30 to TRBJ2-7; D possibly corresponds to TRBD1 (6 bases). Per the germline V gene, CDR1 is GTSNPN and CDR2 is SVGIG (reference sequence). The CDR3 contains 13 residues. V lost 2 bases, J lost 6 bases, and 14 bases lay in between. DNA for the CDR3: TGTGCCTGGAGTAGGGGGACCTTGGGCGAGCAGTACTTC. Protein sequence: CAWSRGTLGEQYF.